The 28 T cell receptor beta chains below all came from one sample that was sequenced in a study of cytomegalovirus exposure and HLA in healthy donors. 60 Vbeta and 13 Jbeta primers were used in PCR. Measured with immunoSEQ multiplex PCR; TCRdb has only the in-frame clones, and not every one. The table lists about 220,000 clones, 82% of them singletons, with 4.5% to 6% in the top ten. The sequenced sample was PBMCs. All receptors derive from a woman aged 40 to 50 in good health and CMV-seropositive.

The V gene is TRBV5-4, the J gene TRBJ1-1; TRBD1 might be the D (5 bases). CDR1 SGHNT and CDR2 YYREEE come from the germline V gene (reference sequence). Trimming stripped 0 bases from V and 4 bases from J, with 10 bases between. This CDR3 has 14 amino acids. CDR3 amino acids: CASSLDQGSTEAFF. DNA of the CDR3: TGTGCCAGCAGCTTGGATCAGGGATCCACTGAAGCTTTCTTT.

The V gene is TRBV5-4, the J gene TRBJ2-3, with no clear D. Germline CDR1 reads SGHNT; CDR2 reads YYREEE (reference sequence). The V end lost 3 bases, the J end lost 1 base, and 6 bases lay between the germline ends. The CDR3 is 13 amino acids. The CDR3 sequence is CASSYYGTDTQYF. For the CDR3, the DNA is TGTGCCAGCAGCTACTACGGCACAGATACGCAGTATTTT.

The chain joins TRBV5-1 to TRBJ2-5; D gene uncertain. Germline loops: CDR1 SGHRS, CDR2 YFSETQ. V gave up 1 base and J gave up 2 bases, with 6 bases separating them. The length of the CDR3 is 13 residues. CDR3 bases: TGCGCCAGCAGCTTGAACATACAAGAGACCCAGTACTTC. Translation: CASSLNIQETQYF. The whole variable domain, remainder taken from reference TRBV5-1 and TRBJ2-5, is KAGVTQTPRYLIKTRGQQVTLSCSPISGHRSVSWYQQTPGQGLQFLFEYFSETQRNKGNFPGRFSGRQFSNSRSEMNVSTLELGDSALYLCASSLNIQETQYFGPGTRLLVL.

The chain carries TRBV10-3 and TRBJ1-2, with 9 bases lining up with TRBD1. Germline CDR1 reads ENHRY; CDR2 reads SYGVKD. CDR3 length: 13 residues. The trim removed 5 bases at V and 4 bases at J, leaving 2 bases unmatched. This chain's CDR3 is CAISQGQGYGYTF. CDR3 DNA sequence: TGTGCCATCAGTCAGGGACAGGGCTATGGCTACACCTTC.

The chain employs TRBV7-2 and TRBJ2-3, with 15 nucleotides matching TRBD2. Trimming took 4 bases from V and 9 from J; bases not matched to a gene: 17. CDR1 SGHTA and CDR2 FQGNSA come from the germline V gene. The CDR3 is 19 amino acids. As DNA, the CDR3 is TGTGCCAGCAGCTCCTATTTACGACGGACTAGCGGGAGGGCGGAAACGCAGTATTTT. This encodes CASSSYLRRTSGRAETQYF.

CDR3 protein: CSVEKGAYGYTF. Written as DNA, the CDR3 is TGCAGCGTTGAGAAGGGGGCCTATGGCTACACCTTC. The rearrangement links TRBV29-1 to TRBJ1-2, with 7 bases that match TRBD1. The V gene's germline CDR1 is SQVTM and CDR2 ANQGSEA. With V trimmed by 3 bases and J by 4 bases, 2 bases remained unmatched. The CDR3 consists of 12 residues.

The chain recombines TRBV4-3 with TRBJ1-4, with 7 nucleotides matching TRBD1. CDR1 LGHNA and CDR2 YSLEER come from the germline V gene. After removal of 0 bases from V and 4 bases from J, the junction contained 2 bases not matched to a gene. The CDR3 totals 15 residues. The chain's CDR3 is CASSQDNRGNEKLFF. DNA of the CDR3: TGCGCCAGCAGCCAAGATAACAGGGGTAATGAAAAACTGTTTTTT.

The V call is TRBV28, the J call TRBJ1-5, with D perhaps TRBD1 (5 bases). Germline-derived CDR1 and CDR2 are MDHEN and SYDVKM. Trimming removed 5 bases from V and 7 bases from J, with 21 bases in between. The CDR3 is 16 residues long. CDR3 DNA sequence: TGTGCCAGCAGTGGGATGTGGGTGGGGCCGGAACAGCCCCAGCATTTT. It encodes CASSGMWVGPEQPQHF.

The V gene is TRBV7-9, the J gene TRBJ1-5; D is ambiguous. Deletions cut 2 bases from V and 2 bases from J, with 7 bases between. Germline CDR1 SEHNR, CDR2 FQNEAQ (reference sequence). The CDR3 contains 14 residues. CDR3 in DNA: TGTGCCAGCAGCTTAAGTCCGGGCAATCAGCCCCAGCATTTT. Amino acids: CASSLSPGNQPQHF. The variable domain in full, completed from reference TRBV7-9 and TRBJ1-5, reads DTGVSQNPRHKITKRGQNVTFRCDPISEHNRLYWYRQTLGQGPEFLTYFQNEAQLEKSRLLSDRFSAERPKGSFSTLEIQRTEQGDSAMYLCASSLSPGNQPQHFGDGTRLSIL.

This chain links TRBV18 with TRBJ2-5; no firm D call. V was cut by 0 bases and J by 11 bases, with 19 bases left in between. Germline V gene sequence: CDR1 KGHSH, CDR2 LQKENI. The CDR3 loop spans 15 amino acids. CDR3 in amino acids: CASSPPPGALRKQYF. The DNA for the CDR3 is TGTGCCAGCTCACCACCGCCCGGTGCCCTACGAAAGCAGTACTTC. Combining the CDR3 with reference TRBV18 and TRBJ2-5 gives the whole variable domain NAGVMQNPRHLVRRRGQEARLRCSPMKGHSHVYWYRQLPEEGLKFMVYLQKENIIDESGMPKERFSAEFPKEGPSILRIQQVVRGDSAAYFCASSPPPGALRKQYFGPGTRLLVL.

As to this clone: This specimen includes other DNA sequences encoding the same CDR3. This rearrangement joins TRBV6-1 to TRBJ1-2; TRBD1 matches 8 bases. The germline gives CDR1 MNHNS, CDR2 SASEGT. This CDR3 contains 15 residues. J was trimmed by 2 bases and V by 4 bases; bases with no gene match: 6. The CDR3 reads CASSGGTGLNYGYTF. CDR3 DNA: TGTGCCAGCAGTGGGGGGACAGGACTAAACTATGGCTACACCTTC.

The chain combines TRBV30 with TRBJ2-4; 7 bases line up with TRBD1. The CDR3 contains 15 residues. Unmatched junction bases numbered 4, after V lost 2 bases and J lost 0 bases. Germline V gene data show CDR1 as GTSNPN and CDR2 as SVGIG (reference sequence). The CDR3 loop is CAWSRTGLAKNIQYF. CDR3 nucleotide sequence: TGTGCCTGGAGTCGGACAGGCCTAGCCAAAAACATTCAGTACTTC.

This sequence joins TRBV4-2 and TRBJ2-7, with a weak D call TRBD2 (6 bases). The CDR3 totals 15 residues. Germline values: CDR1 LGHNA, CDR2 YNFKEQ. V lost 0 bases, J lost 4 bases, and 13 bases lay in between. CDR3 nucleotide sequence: TGTGCCAGCAGCCAAGACGGGGGAGTCCGATACGAGCAGTACTTC. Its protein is CASSQDGGVRYEQYF.

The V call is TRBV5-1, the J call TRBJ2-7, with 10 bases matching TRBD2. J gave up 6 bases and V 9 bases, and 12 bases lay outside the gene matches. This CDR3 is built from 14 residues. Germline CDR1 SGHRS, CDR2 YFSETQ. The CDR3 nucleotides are TGCGCCACCCGACTCGGGACTAGCGATTCCGAGCAGTACTTC. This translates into CATRLGTSDSEQYF. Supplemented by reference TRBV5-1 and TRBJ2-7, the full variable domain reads KAGVTQTPRYLIKTRGQQVTLSCSPISGHRSVSWYQQTPGQGLQFLFEYFSETQRNKGNFPGRFSGRQFSNSRSEMNVSTLELGDSALYLCATRLGTSDSEQYFGPGTRLTVT.

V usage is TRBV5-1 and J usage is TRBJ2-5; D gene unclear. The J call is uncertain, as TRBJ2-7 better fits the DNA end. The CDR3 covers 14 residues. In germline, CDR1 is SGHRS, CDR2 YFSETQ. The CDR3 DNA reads TGCGCCAGCAGCTCTACCCCCAACTCCTACGAGCAGTACTTC. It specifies CASSSTPNSYEQYF.

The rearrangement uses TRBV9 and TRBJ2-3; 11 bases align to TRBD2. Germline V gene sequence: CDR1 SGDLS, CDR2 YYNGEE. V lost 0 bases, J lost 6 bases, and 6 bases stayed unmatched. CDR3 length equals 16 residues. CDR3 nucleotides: TGTGCCAGCAGCGTAGTAGCGGGAGGGCCGCGGGATACGCAGTATTTT. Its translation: CASSVVAGGPRDTQYF.

For the CDR3, the DNA is TGTGCCATTGCGGGAGGGGGCATACGCAATGAGCAGTTCTTC. It specifies CAIAGGGIRNEQFF. This chain joins TRBV10-3 and TRBJ2-1; 9 bases fit TRBD2. This CDR3 has 14 residues. Germline V gene sequence: CDR1 ENHRY, CDR2 SYGVKD. V lost 9 bases and J lost 6; bases outside the gene matches: 9.

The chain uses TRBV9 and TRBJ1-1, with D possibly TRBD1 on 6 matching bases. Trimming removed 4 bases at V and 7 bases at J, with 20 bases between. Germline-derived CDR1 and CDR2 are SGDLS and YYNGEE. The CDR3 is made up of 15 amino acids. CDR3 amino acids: CASSQGGGLPYEAFF. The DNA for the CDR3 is TGTGCCAGCAGCCAAGGGGGGGGGCTCCCATATGAAGCTTTCTTT.

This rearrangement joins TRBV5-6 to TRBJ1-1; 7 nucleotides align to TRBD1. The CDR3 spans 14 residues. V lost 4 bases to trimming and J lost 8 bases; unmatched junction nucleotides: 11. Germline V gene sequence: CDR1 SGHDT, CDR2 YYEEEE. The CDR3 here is CASSPSRDSYEAFF. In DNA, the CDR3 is TGTGCCAGCAGCCCGTCCCGGGACAGTTACGAAGCTTTCTTT.

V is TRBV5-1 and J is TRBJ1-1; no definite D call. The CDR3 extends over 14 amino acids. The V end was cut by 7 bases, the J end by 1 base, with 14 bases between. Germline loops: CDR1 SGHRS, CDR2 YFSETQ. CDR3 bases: TGCGCCAGCTCAAAGACTGGATCGAACACTGAAGCTTTCTTT. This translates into CASSKTGSNTEAFF.

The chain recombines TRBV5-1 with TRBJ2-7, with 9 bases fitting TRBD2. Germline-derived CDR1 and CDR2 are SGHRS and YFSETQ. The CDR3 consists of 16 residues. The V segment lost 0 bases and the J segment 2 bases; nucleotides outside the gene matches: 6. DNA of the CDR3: TGCGCCAGCAGCTTGGAAGGACTAGCGTACACCTACGAGCAGTACTTC. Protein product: CASSLEGLAYTYEQYF.

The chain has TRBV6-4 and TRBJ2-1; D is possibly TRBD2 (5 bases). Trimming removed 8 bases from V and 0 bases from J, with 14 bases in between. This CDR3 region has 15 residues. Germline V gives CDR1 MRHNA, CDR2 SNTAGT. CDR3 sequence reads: CASGRGSGSYNEQFF. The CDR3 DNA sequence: TGTGCCAGCGGCCGCGGGTCCGGCTCCTACAATGAGCAGTTCTTC.

DNA of the CDR3: TGTGCCAGCAGTGTAAGAGGAGCGTATGAGCAGTTCTTC. This encodes CASSVRGAYEQFF. The chain carries TRBV2 and TRBJ2-1, with D unclear. V was trimmed by 4 bases and J by 8 bases, leaving 12 bases between them. CDR3 length equals 13 residues. The V gene's germline CDR1 is SNHLY and CDR2 FYNNEI.

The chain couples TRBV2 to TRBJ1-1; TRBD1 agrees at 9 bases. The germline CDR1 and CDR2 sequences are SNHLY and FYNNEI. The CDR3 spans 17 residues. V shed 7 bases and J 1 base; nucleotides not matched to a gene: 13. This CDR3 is CASMGITGGGRNTEAFF. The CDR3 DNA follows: TGTGCCAGCATGGGAATAACAGGGGGCGGTCGGAACACTGAAGCTTTCTTT.

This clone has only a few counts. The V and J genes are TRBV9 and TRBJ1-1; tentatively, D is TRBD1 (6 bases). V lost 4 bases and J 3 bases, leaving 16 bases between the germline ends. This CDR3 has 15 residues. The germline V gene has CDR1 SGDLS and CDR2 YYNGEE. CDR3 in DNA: TGTGCCAGCAGCCTACGGGGGGGGGCGGACACTGAAGCTTTCTTT. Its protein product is CASSLRGGADTEAFF.

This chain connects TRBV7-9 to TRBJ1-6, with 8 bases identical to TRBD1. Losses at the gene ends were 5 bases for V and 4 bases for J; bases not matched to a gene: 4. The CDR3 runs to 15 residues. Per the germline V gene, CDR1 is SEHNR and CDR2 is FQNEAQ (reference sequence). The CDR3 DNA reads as TGTGCCAGCAGCATCGGGACAGGTTATAATTCACCCCTCCACTTT. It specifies CASSIGTGYNSPLHF.

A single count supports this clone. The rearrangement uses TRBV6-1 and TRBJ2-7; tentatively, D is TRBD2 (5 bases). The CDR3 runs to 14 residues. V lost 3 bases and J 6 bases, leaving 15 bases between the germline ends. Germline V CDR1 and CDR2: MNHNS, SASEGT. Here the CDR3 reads CASSDFGSRAEQYF. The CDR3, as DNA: TGTGCCAGCAGTGACTTTGGGAGCCGGGCCGAGCAGTACTTC.

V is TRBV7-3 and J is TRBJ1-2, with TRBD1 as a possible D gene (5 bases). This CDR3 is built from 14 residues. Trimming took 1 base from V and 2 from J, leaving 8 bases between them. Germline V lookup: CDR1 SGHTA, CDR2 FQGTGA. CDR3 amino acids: CASSLNAGNYGYTF. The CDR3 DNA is TGTGCCAGCAGCTTAAACGCAGGGAACTATGGCTACACCTTC. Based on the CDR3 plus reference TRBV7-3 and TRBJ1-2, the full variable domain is GAGVSQTPSNKVTEKGKYVELRCDPISGHTALYWYRQSLGQGPEFLIYFQGTGAADDSGLPNDRFFAVRPEGSVSTLKIQRTERGDSAVYLCASSLNAGNYGYTFGSGTRLTVV.